Presented here are 9 T cell receptor beta chains from one specimen sequenced in a study of T cells after yellow fever vaccination (dated by TCRdb to between 2017 and 2020). Preparation of the library involved 5' RACE. The instrument was an Illumina HiSeq 2500. TCRdb cleaned the public reads at Q25 with fastp, built clones with MiXCR and kept in-frame beta chains. Rows are unified per CDR3 protein, each entry keeping the most common DNA and genes. The sample profile shows approximately 180,000 distinct CDR3 sequences; 6.2% of them were found once. Less than 3.5% of the sample rests with the top ten. The label giving this sample's treatment or condition can be read as: live attenuated yellow fever vaccine strain. This sample comprised CD4+ T cells sorted from PBMCs, obtained on the day of the first yellow fever vaccination. Receptors were obtained from a man aged 18 to 29 who received the YFV17D yellow fever vaccine.

With regard to this clonotype: A clone one base away is much larger, so this may be a read error. V and J are TRBV28 and TRBJ2-3; 7 nucleotides agree with TRBD2. The CDR3 covers 16 residues. Germline V CDR1 and CDR2: MDHEN, SYDVKM. J lost 5 bases, V lost 8 bases, and 16 bases had no gene match. In nucleotides, the CDR3 is TGTGCCAGCCCTCCGGTGGGGACTACTGACATAGATACGCAGTATTTT. As protein: CASPPVGTTDIDTQYF.

The sample holds many counts of this clonotype. The rearrangement joins TRBV10-2 to TRBJ1-1; tentatively, D is TRBD1 (5 bases). V lost 2 bases and J lost 3, with 10 bases in between. Germline CDR1 WSHSY, CDR2 SAAADI. CDR3 size: 14 residues. CDR3 nucleotide sequence: TGCGCCAGCAGTGAGGCAGGGTCGGACACTGAAGCTTTCTTT. This codes for CASSEAGSDTEAFF.

This chain links TRBV12-5 with TRBJ2-1; 10 bases fit TRBD2. In germline, CDR1 is LGHNT, CDR2 FRNRAP. Trimming at V came to 2 bases and at J to 2 bases, leaving 15 bases not matched to a gene. This CDR3 is built from 20 residues. The CDR3 sequence: CASGLQLRGLANTPYNEQFF. In DNA form, the CDR3 reads TGTGCTAGTGGTTTGCAGCTTCGGGGACTAGCGAACACCCCCTACAATGAGCAGTTCTTC.

The table lists this clonotype with a few counts. The chain employs TRBV6-1 and TRBJ2-5, with 9 bases that match TRBD2. Germline CDR1 is MNHNS and CDR2 is SASEGT. J was trimmed by 5 bases and V by 2 bases; bases with no gene match: 6. This CDR3 comprises 15 residues. The CDR3 loop reads CASSERLAGQETQYF. CDR3 coding DNA: TGTGCCAGCAGTGAACGTCTAGCGGGACAGGAGACCCAGTACTTC.

This clonotype showed up many times. The V and J genes are TRBV20-1 and TRBJ2-7, with D possibly being TRBD2 (5 bases). V was shortened by 3 bases and J by 3 bases, with 15 bases between the two germline ends. Germline V gene sequence: CDR1 DFQATT, CDR2 SNEGSKA (reference sequence). The CDR3 consists of 14 residues. DNA of the CDR3: TGCAGTGCTAGCGTTCCGGGGAGCCGCTACGAGCAGTACGTC. Amino acid sequence: CSASVPGSRYEQYV.

This clonotype appeared many times. The chain joins TRBV20-1 to TRBJ2-6, with 8 positions matching TRBD2. The CDR3 loop spans 14 amino acids. CDR1 and CDR2 from the germline V gene are DFQATT and SNEGSKA (reference sequence). The V and J ends lost 3 bases and 4 bases, in that order; junction bases with no gene match: 2. CDR3 DNA: TGCAGTGCTAGGAGCGGGGGAGGGGCCAACGTCCTGACTTTC. Its protein is CSARSGGGANVLTF.

This clonotype was found many times. The chain links TRBV7-9 to TRBJ2-3, with a weak D call TRBD1 (7 bases). V lost 0 bases and J lost 4, with 11 bases in between. The CDR3 is 15 amino acids. Germline V CDR1 and CDR2: SEHNR, FQNEAQ (reference sequence). CDR3 sequence (DNA): TGTGCCAGCAGCTTAGCGCGGGACAGTTCAGATACGCAGTATTTT. It codes for CASSLARDSSDTQYF.

This clonotype was recorded many times. The chain links TRBV12-3 or TRBV12-4 to TRBJ1-6, with D possibly matching TRBD1 (5 bases). This CDR3 is built from 15 residues. With 6 bases removed from V and 10 bases from J, the gap between germline ends came to 19 bases. The CDR3 loop is CASSLRDPRDSPLHF. CDR3 bases: TGTGCCAGCAGCCTTCGGGACCCTAGGGACTCACCCCTCCACTTT.

This clonotype has just a few counts. J is TRBJ1-1 and V is TRBV5-4; D remains unclear. CDR3 length equals 15 residues. Trimming removed 3 bases from V and 4 bases from J, with 16 bases in between. Germline lookup yields CDR1 SGHNT and CDR2 YYREEE (reference sequence). The CDR3 DNA reads TGTGCCAGCAGCTACACCGGATTTGGAGTCACTGAAGCTTTCTTT. It encodes CASSYTGFGVTEAFF.